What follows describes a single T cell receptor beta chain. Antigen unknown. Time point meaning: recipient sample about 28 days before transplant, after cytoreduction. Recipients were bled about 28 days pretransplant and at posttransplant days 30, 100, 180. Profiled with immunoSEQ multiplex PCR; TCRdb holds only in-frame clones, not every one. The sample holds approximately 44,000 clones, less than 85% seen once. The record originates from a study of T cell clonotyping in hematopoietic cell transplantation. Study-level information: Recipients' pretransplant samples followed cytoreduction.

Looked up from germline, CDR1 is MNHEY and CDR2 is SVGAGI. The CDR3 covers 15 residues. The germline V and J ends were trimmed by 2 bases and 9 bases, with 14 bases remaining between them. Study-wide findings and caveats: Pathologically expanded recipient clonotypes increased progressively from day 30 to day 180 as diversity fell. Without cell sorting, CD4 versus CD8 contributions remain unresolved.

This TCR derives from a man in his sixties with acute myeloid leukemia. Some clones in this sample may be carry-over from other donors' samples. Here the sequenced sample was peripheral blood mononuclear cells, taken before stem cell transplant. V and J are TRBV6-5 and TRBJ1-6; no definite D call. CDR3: CASSYGLRWFSPLHF. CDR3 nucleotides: TGTGCCAGCAGTTACGGACTGCGATGGTTTTCACCCCTCCACTTT.